This T cell receptor beta chain originates from a study of spatial heterogeneity in lung cancer. Across the study: A consistent excess of beta-chain over alpha-chain sequences was detected. Mean representation of each unique TCR and UMI combination in the raw reads exceeded nine occurrences.

In the library, each TCR cDNA molecule bore its own unique molecular identifier. TCRdb reprocessed the 5' RACE reads with MiXCR, giving one entry per CDR3 protein. The sample contains roughly 40,000 distinct CDR3 sequences, approximately 6.8% of which appear only once. Noted time point: sample taken at primary tumor resection. Frozen PBMC, nontumor lung or tumor provided whole RNA, which was sequenced unsorted. Concerning this clonotype: Its specificity is not known.

Broader study findings: Resection blood, more than follow-up blood, showed ubiquitous expanded tumor TCRs.

The CDR3 runs 15 residues. The V and J ends lost 4 bases and 4 bases respectively, with 17 bases between them. Germline V gives CDR1 SGDLS, CDR2 YYNGEE. This rearrangement joins TRBV9 to TRBJ1-2; D uncertain. The material was PBMCs, obtained at surgery. This clonotype was sampled from a female donor with early-stage non-small cell lung cancer. The DNA of the CDR3 is TGTGCCAGCAGCCCCTTGGGCGGGGATGGCTATGGCTACACCTTC. Translating it yields CASSPLGGDGYGYTF.